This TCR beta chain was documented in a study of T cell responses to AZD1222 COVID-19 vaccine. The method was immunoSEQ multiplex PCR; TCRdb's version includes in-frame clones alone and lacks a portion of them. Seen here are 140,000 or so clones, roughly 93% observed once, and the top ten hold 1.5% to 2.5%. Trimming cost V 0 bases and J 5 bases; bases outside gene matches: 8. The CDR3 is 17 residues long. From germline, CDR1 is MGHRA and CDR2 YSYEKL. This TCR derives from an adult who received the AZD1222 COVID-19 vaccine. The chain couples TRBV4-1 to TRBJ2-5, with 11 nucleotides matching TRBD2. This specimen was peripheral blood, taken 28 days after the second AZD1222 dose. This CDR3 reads CASSQEGLAGGRETQYF. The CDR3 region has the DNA TGCGCCAGCAGCCAAGAAGGGCTAGCGGGGGGCCGGGAGACCCAGTACTTC.